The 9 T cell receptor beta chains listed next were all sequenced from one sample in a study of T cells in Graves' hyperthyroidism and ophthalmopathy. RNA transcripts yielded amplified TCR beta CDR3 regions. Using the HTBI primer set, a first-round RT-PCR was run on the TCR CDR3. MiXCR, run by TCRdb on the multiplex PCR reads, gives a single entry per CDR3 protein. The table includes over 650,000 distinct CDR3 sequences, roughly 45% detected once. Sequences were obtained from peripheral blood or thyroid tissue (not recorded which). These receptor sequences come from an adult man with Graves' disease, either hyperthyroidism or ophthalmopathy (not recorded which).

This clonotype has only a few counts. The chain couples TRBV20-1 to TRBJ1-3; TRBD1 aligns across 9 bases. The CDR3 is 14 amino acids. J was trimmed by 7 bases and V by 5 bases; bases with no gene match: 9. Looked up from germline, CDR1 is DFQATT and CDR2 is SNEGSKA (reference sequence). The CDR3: CSADRGSDGNTIYF. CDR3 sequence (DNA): TGCAGTGCTGACAGGGGGTCCGACGGCAACACCATATATTTT.

The CDR3 sequence: CASSSGQGSSYNSPLHF. CDR3 DNA: TGTGCCAGCAGCTCCGGACAAGGGAGCTCCTATAATTCACCCCTCCACTTT. The genes are TRBV7-9 and TRBJ1-6, with D possibly being TRBD1 (5 bases). This CDR3 has 17 residues. Germline values: CDR1 SEHNR, CDR2 FQNEAQ (reference sequence). Trimming removed 4 bases at V and 0 bases at J, with 13 bases between.

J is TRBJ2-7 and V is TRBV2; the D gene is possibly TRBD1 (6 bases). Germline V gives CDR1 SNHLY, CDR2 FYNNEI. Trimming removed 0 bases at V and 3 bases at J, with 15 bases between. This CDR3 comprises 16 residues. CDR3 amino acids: CASSEAQQGRGYEQYF. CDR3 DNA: TGTGCCAGCAGTGAAGCGCAACAGGGCAGGGGCTACGAGCAGTACTTC.

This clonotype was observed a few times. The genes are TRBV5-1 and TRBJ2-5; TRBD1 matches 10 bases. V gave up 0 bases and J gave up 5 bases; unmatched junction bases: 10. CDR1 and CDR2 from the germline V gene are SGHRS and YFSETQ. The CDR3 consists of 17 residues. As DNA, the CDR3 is TGCGCCAGCAGCTTGGGACAGGGGGCGTCCGTGCGGGAGACCCAGTACTTC. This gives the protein CASSLGQGASVRETQYF.

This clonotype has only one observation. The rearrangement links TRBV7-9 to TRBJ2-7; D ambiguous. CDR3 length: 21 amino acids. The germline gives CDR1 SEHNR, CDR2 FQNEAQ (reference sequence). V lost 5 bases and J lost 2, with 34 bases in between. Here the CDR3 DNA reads TGTGCCAGCAGCCAAGATGCCCATTGGGGTGTGGCCCAAGACATTGCCTACGAGCAGTACTTC. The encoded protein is CASSQDAHWGVAQDIAYEQYF.

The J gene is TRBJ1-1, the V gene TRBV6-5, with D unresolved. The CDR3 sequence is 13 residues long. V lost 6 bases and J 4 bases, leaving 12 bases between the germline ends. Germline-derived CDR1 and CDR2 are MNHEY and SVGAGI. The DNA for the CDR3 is TGTGCCAGCAGCTTAGATTTGGCCACTGAAGCTTTCTTT. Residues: CASSLDLATEAFF.

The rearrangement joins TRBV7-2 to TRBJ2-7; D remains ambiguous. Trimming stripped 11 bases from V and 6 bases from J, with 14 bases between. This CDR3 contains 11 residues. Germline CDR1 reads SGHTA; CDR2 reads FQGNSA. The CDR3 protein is CAWSVSPEQYF. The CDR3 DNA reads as TGTGCCTGGAGTGTCTCGCCCGAGCAGTACTTC.

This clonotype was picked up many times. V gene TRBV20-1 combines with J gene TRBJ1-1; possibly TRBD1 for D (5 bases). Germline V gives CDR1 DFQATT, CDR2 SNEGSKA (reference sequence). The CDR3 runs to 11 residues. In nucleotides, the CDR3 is TGCAGGGGCGTGGGGGACACTGAAGCTTTCTTT. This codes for CRGVGDTEAFF.

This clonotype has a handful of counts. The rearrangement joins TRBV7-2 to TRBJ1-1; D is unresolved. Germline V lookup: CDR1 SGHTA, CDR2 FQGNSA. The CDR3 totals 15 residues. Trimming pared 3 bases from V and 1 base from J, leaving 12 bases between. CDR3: CASSLAREGNTEAFF. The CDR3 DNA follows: TGTGCCAGCAGCTTGGCCCGGGAGGGGAACACTGAAGCTTTCTTT.